What follows describes a single T cell receptor (beta chain). This sample is drawn from a study of blood T cell repertoires in COVID-19. The cohort comprised adults aged roughly 18 to 95 years residing in approximately 25 US areas. Participants' own reports of clinical history determined their cohort assignment. Authors' data handling: Reference gene primer amplification yielded estimated nucleated cell counts. Measured with immunoSEQ multiplex PCR; TCRdb has only the in-frame clones, and not every one. Clone size and the V and J calls come from that table; the DNA yielded D and trimming. The sample carries 490,000 or so clones, around 87% recorded once. Germline trimming cut 6 bases from V and 3 bases from J; bases unmatched to any gene: 1. In germline, CDR1 is ENHRY, CDR2 SYGVKD. This CDR3 spans 13 amino acids.

The sequence came from a woman aged 40-49 years who had recovered from COVID-19. Source material: PBMCs or T cells enriched from blood (not recorded which). The V and J genes are TRBV10-3 and TRBJ2-7; 11 bases fit TRBD1. The DNA of the CDR3 is TGTGCCATCAGGGGGACAGGGGGCTACGAGCAGTACTTC. Its protein product is CAIRGTGGYEQYF.